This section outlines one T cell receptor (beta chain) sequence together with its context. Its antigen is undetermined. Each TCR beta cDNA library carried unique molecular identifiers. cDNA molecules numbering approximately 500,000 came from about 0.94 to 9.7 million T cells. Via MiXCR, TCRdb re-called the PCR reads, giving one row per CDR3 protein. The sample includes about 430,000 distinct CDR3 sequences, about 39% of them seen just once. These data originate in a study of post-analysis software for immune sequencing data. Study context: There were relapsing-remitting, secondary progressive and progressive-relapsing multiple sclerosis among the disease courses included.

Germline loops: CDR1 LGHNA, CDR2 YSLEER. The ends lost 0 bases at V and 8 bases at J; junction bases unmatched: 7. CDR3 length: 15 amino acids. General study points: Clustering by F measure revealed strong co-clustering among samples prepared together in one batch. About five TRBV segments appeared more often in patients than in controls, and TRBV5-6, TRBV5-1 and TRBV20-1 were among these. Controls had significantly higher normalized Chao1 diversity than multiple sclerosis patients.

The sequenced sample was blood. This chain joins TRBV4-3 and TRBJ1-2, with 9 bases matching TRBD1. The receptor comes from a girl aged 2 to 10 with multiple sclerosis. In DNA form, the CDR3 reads TGCGCCAGCAGCCAAGATGTTCGGACAGGGGACGGCTACACCTTC. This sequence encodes CASSQDVRTGDGYTF.